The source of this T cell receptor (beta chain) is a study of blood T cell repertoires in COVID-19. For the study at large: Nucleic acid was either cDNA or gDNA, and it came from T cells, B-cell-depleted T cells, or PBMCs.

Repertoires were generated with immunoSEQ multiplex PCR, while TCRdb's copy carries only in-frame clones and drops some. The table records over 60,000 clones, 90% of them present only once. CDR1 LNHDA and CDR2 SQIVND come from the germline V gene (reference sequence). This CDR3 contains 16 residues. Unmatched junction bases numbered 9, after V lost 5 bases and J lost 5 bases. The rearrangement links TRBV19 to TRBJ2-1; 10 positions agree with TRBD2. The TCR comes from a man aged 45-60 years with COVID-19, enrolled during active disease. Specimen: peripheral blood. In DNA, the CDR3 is TGTGCCAGTAGTTCCCCGGGAGCGGGAGGGAACAATGAGCAGTTCTTC. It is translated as CASSSPGAGGNNEQFF.